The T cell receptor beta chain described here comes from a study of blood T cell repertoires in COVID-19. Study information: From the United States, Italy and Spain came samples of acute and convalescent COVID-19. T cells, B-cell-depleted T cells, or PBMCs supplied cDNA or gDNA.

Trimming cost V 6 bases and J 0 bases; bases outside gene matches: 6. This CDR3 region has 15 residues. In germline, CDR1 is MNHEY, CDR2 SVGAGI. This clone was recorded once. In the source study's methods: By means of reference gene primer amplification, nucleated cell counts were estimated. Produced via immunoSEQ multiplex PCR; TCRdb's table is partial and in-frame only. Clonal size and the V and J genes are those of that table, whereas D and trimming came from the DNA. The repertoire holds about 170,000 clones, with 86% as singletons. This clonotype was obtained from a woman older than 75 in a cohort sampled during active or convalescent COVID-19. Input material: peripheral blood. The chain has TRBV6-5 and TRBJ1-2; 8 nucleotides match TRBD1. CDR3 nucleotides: TGTGCCAGCAGCCAGGGGGCCCTGGCTAACTATGGCTACACCTTC. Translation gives CASSQGALANYGYTF.